Shown below are 16 T cell receptor beta chains from a single sample sequenced in a study of shared clonotypes between healthy human individuals. Data came from immunoSEQ multiplex PCR; TCRdb stores just in-frame clones and leaves some out. Among approximately 510,000 clones listed, more than 65% were seen once. Sequencing was performed on PBMCs. The source of these receptors is a woman in her thirties or forties in good health. Some clones in this sample may be carry-over from other donors' samples.

This clone was seen a single time. This rearrangement joins TRBV7-3 to TRBJ2-3; 9 nucleotides align to TRBD1. In germline, CDR1 is SGHTA, CDR2 FQGTGA. The CDR3 runs 15 residues. Unmatched junction bases numbered 3, after V lost 3 bases and J lost 2 bases. The CDR3 protein is CASSLDRGSTDTQYF. CDR3 in DNA: TGTGCCAGCAGCTTGGACAGGGGATCCACAGATACGCAGTATTTT. Full variable domain (missing parts from reference TRBV7-3 and TRBJ2-3): GAGVSQTPSNKVTEKGKYVELRCDPISGHTALYWYRQSLGQGPEFLIYFQGTGAADDSGLPNDRFFAVRPEGSVSTLKIQRTERGDSAVYLCASSLDRGSTDTQYFGPGTRLTVL.

The gene calls are TRBV7-3 and TRBJ2-3; 12 nucleotides agree with TRBD1. The CDR3 spans 14 residues. Per the germline V gene, CDR1 is SGHTA and CDR2 is FQGTGA. V lost 4 bases and J lost 6; bases outside the gene matches: 2. The CDR3 DNA reads TGTGCCAGCAGCTCGGGGACAGGGGGCGATACGCAGTATTTT. It codes for CASSSGTGGDTQYF.

CDR3 sequence: CASSPGSRPSEQYF. CDR3 DNA: TGTGCCAGCTCACCAGGGAGTAGGCCCTCCGAGCAGTACTTC. The chain is built from TRBV18 and TRBJ2-7; a weak D match, TRBD2 (5 bases). V lost 2 bases, J lost 6 bases, and 14 bases lay in between. Per germline, CDR1 KGHSH and CDR2 LQKENI. The CDR3 spans 14 residues.

This sequence joins TRBV19 and TRBJ1-5, with D hard to call. CDR1 is LNHDA and CDR2 is SQIVND in the germline V gene (reference sequence). The CDR3 length is 13 residues. Trimming left V 1 base short and J 6 bases short, with 7 bases between. This CDR3 reads CASSIALGQPQHF. The CDR3 nucleotides are TGTGCCAGTAGTATAGCGTTAGGTCAGCCCCAGCATTTT. Full variable domain (remainder filled in from reference TRBV19 and TRBJ1-5): DGGITQSPKYLFRKEGQNVTLSCEQNLNHDAMYWYRQDPGQGLRLIYYSQIVNDFQKGDIAEGYSVSREKKESFPLTVTSAQKNPTAFYLCASSIALGQPQHFGDGTRLSIL.

The CDR3: CASTGEGNTGELFF. CDR3 DNA: TGTGCCAGTACAGGGGAGGGGAACACCGGGGAGCTGTTTTTT. The genes are TRBV19 and TRBJ2-2; D possibly corresponds to TRBD2 (7 bases). The V gene lost 7 bases and the J gene lost 1 base, with 10 bases spanning the gap. The germline V gene encodes CDR1 LNHDA and CDR2 SQIVND (reference sequence). This CDR3 comprises 14 residues.

The V call is TRBV6-1, the J call TRBJ1-2, with 8 bases matching TRBD1. Germline V gene data show CDR1 as MNHNS and CDR2 as SASEGT. This CDR3 comprises 13 residues. The trim removed 6 bases at V and 7 bases at J, leaving 7 bases unmatched. The CDR3 is CASSDRGPRGYTF. CDR3 nucleotide sequence: TGTGCCAGCAGCGACAGGGGCCCTCGTGGCTACACCTTC.

The chain has TRBV14 and TRBJ1-3; D remains unclear. The CDR3 spans 13 residues. The V and J ends lost 1 base and 4 bases respectively, with 5 bases between them. The germline V gene encodes CDR1 SGHDN and CDR2 FVKESK. The CDR3 DNA reads TGTGCCAGCAGCCAAGTCCGGGGAAACACCATATATTTT. It specifies CASSQVRGNTIYF. Together with reference TRBV14 and TRBJ1-3, the CDR3 gives the full variable domain: EAGVTQFPSHSVIEKGQTVTLRCDPISGHDNLYWYRRVMGKEIKFLLHFVKESKQDESGMPNNRFLAERTGGTYSTLKVQPAELEDSGVYFCASSQVRGNTIYFGEGSWLTVV.

The chain employs TRBV19 and TRBJ2-1; TRBD1 or TRBD2 may be the D gene (5 bases each). This CDR3 is built from 16 residues. CDR1 is LNHDA, CDR2 SQIVND, per germline (reference sequence). V was trimmed by 3 bases and J by 12 bases, leaving 24 bases between them. The CDR3 loop is CASSISLGPSTMTQFF. The CDR3 bases are TGTGCCAGTAGTATCAGCTTGGGACCAAGTACAATGACGCAGTTCTTC.

This rearrangement joins TRBV28 to TRBJ2-3; TRBD2 agrees at 8 bases. The CDR3 runs 14 residues. The junction had 5 bases not matched to a gene; V was cut back by 7 bases and J by 2 bases. Germline V lookup: CDR1 MDHEN, CDR2 SYDVKM. CDR3 in amino acids: CASMAGGSTDTQYF. The CDR3 nucleotides read TGTGCCAGCATGGCGGGGGGATCCACAGATACGCAGTATTTT.

This chain links TRBV25-1 with TRBJ2-6; a possible D gene is TRBD1 (6 bases). This CDR3 region has 15 residues. V was pared by 7 bases and J by 0 bases, with 10 bases between. CDR1 is MGHDK, CDR2 SYGVNS, per germline. The CDR3 loop reads CASTRTASGANVLTF. The CDR3 nucleotides are TGTGCCAGCACCAGGACAGCCTCTGGGGCCAACGTCCTGACTTTC.

The chain couples TRBV7-2 to TRBJ1-1; D possibly corresponds to TRBD1 (5 bases). From germline, CDR1 is SGHTA and CDR2 FQGNSA. Trimming stripped 1 base from V and 5 bases from J, with 11 bases between. This CDR3 contains 14 residues. CDR3 coding DNA: TGTGCCAGCAGCTTAGTAGGGGATAGGACTGAAGCTTTCTTT. This gives the protein CASSLVGDRTEAFF.

The rearrangement joins TRBV6-6 to TRBJ1-1, with D possibly being TRBD1 (6 bases). V was pared by 6 bases and J by 1 base, with 12 bases between. This CDR3 is built from 14 residues. Germline CDR1 and CDR2: MNHNY and SVGAGI (reference sequence). Written as DNA, the CDR3 is TGTGCCAGCAGGCCTCCGACAGGGAACACTGAAGCTTTCTTT. Translating it yields CASRPPTGNTEAFF.

The CDR3 loop reads CASSLPVGPDTQYF. The CDR3 DNA follows: TGTGCCAGCAGTCTCCCGGTAGGGCCCGATACGCAGTATTTT. The V call is TRBV28, the J call TRBJ2-3, with D unresolved. The V gene's germline CDR1 is MDHEN and CDR2 SYDVKM. This CDR3 region has 14 residues. The V and J ends lost 5 bases and 6 bases respectively, with 15 bases between them.

V and J are TRBV5-1 and TRBJ2-7; 9 bases are shared with TRBD1. CDR1 SGHRS and CDR2 YFSETQ come from the germline V gene. V was pared by 4 bases and J by 12 bases, with 20 bases of the junction left unmatched. The CDR3 covers 16 residues. CDR3 in DNA: TGCGCCAGCAGCCTCCGGGACAGGGCCACGGCGGGTAGACTGTACTTC. It encodes CASSLRDRATAGRLYF.

The chain couples TRBV6-4 to TRBJ2-3, with 14 nucleotides matching TRBD2. Germline CDR1 reads MRHNA; CDR2 reads SNTAGT. V lost 6 bases, J lost 8 bases, and 7 bases stayed unmatched. The CDR3 extends over 15 amino acids. The CDR3 sequence is CASSPGLAGAGTQYF. The DNA of the CDR3 is TGTGCCAGCAGCCCGGGACTAGCGGGAGCGGGTACGCAGTATTTT.

J is TRBJ2-2 and V is TRBV29-1, with D unresolved. V was pared by 2 bases and J by 6 bases, with 4 bases between. CDR3 length: 11 amino acids. Germline V gene sequence: CDR1 SQVTM, CDR2 ANQGSEA. The CDR3 protein is CSVEFSGELFF. The CDR3 nucleotides read TGCAGCGTTGAATTTTCCGGGGAGCTGTTTTTT.